The 5 T cell receptor beta chains listed next were all sequenced from one sample in a study of blood T cells in healthy people across ages (dated by TCRdb to between 2015 and 2017). Library preparation was by 5' RACE. The data were produced on an Illumina HiSeq 2500. A second PCR of roughly 7 to 11 cycles was performed with a sample-barcoded 5' primer and a J-beta primer mix. TCRdb trimmed public reads at Q25 via fastp, called clones via MiXCR and kept in-frame beta chains. Each entry merges the rows of one CDR3 protein and shows their most common DNA and genes. The sample table lists some 370,000 distinct CDR3 sequences, 45% to 65% of them with a count of one. The ten largest clones represent approximately 51% of the sample. Sequencing was done on a sample of blood. The receptors derive from a man between 60 and 75 years old in good health.

This clonotype was detected only a few times. This chain links TRBV5-1 with TRBJ2-7; unclear D gene. Germline V CDR1 and CDR2: SGHRS, YFSETQ. The ends were cut back, 4 bases at V and 0 bases at J, with 14 bases in the middle. The CDR3 covers 15 residues. CDR3: CASSPERTGSYEQYF. The CDR3 coding sequence is TGCGCCAGCAGCCCCGAACGGACGGGCTCCTACGAGCAGTACTTC.

The V call is TRBV3-1, the J call TRBJ2-1, with D possibly being TRBD1 (6 bases). CDR3 length: 12 residues. The germline V gene has CDR1 LGHDT and CDR2 YNNKEL (reference sequence). The V end was cut by 4 bases, the J end by 11 bases, with 12 bases between. The CDR3 loop reads CASSPTWGQQFF. Here the CDR3 DNA reads TGTGCCAGCAGCCCAACATGGGGGCAGCAGTTCTTC.

The chain employs TRBV25-1 and TRBJ1-1, with TRBD1 identical over 8 bases. V was clipped by 5 bases and J by 4 bases; unmatched bases: 9. Germline V gene lookup returns CDR1 MGHDK and CDR2 SYGVNS. This CDR3 is built from 15 residues. CDR3 bases: TGTGCCAGCAGTCCCCGGACAGGGCAAACCACTGAAGCTTTCTTT. This encodes CASSPRTGQTTEAFF.

This clonotype came up many times. The chain recombines TRBV20-1 with TRBJ2-7; 8 bases are shared with TRBD1. This CDR3 has 15 residues. V gave up 6 bases and J gave up 0 bases; unmatched junction bases: 10. Looked up from germline, CDR1 is DFQATT and CDR2 is SNEGSKA (reference sequence). The DNA of the CDR3 is TGCAGTGCGAAGGGACAGGTTTGGAGCTCCTACGAGCAGTACTTC. Its protein is CSAKGQVWSSYEQYF.

The J gene is TRBJ2-4, the V gene TRBV7-2; weak D call: TRBD2 (6 bases). The DNA matches TRBJ2-7 better at its end, which makes the J call doubtful. Per germline, CDR1 SGHTA and CDR2 FQGNSA. The CDR3 loop spans 14 amino acids. DNA for the CDR3: TGTGCCAGCAGCCAATGGGACGGGGGCTACGAGCAGTACTTC. Translating it yields CASSQWDGGYEQYF.